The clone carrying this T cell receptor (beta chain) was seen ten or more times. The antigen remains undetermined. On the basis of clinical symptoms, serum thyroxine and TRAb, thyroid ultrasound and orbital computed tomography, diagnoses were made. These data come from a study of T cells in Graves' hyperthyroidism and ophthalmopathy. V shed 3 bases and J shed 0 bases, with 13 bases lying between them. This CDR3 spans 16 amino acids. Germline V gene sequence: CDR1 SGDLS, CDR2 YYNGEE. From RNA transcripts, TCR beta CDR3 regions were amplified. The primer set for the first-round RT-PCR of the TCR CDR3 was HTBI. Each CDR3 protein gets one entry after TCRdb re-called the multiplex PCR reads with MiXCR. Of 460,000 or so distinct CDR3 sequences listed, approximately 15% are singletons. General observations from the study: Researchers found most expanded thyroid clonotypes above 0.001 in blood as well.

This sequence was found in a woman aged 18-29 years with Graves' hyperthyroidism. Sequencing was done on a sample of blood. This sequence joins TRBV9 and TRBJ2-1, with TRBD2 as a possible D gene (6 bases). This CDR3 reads CASSAQSGLSYNEQFF. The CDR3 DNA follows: TGTGCCAGCAGCGCCCAGAGCGGGCTCTCCTACAATGAGCAGTTCTTC.